Below, 25 T cell receptor beta chains from the same sample are listed, as sequenced in a study of T-cell reconstitution after alpha-beta-depleted transplantation in children. The authors prepared the TCRbeta library with unique molecular identifiers. Using its own MiXCR run on the PCR reads, TCRdb lists one record per CDR3 protein. Among under 250,000 distinct CDR3 sequences listed, 20% to 30% were seen once. The sequences come from PBMCs, mostly from graft donor cells, collected 360 days after TCRalphabeta/CD19-depleted stem cell transplant. These TCRs come from a female patient aged 2-15 years who had a stem cell transplant for congenital amegakaryocytic thrombocytopenia, so the T cells may come from the graft donor.

The chain has TRBV5-1 and TRBJ2-7, with 7 positions matching TRBD2. The ends lost 1 base at V and 4 bases at J; junction bases unmatched: 5. CDR1 is SGHRS, CDR2 YFSETQ, per germline. The CDR3 totals 14 residues. The CDR3 DNA reads TGCGCCAGCAGCTTGCTCGCCGGGAGGTACGAGCAGTACTTC. Protein product: CASSLLAGRYEQYF. The variable domain in full, completed from reference TRBV5-1 and TRBJ2-7, reads KAGVTQTPRYLIKTRGQQVTLSCSPISGHRSVSWYQQTPGQGLQFLFEYFSETQRNKGNFPGRFSGRQFSNSRSEMNVSTLELGDSALYLCASSLLAGRYEQYFGPGTRLTVT.

The V gene is TRBV20-1, the J gene TRBJ2-3; 9 bases are a match to TRBD2. Per the germline V gene, CDR1 is DFQATT and CDR2 is SNEGSKA (reference sequence). CDR3 length: 14 amino acids. Trimming cost V 3 bases and J 5 bases; bases outside gene matches: 6. The CDR3 spells CSASSSGGLDTQYF. As DNA, the CDR3 is TGCAGTGCTAGTAGCAGCGGGGGGTTAGATACGCAGTATTTT.

There are a few counts of this clonotype. This chain links TRBV20-1 with TRBJ2-2; 9 bases map to TRBD1. Germline CDR1 DFQATT, CDR2 SNEGSKA (reference sequence). J gave up 3 bases and V 6 bases, and 8 bases lay outside the gene matches. This CDR3 contains 15 residues. CDR3 in DNA: TGCAGTGCGACCCGGGACAGGGAAGACACCGGGGAGCTGTTTTTT. Translating it yields CSATRDREDTGELFF.

The chain couples TRBV6-1 to TRBJ1-5; a possible D gene is TRBD1 (5 bases). The CDR3 consists of 14 residues. Trimming took off 6 bases at V and 4 bases at J, with 13 bases between the two ends. Germline V gives CDR1 MNHNS, CDR2 SASEGT. CDR3 sequence reads: CASRERDGNQPQHF. In DNA, the CDR3 is TGTGCCAGCAGAGAACGGGACGGTAATCAGCCCCAGCATTTT.

This clonotype was recorded only once. The rearrangement uses TRBV20-1 and TRBJ1-1; tentative D call: TRBD1 (5 bases). The length of the CDR3 is 17 residues. The V end lost 0 bases, the J end lost 0 bases, and 17 bases lay between the germline ends. Germline V gives CDR1 DFQATT, CDR2 SNEGSKA (reference sequence). The CDR3 reads CSARDAGGEGMNTEAFF. CDR3 coding DNA: TGCAGTGCTAGAGATGCCGGGGGTGAGGGGATGAACACTGAAGCTTTCTTT.

The chain joins TRBV16 to TRBJ1-2; a weak D match, TRBD1 (6 bases). CDR3 length: 13 residues. Trimming cost V 2 bases and J 8 bases, with 12 bases left between them. Germline-derived CDR1 and CDR2 are KGHSY and FQNENV. The CDR3 sequence is CASSQNRDGGYTF. The CDR3 DNA reads TGTGCCAGCAGCCAAAACAGGGATGGGGGCTACACCTTC.

The rearrangement links TRBV7-9 to TRBJ1-3; 10 positions match TRBD1. Germline assignment: CDR1 SEHNR and CDR2 FQNEAQ (reference sequence). The J segment lost 2 bases and the V segment lost 4 bases, leaving 2 bases of the junction unmatched. This CDR3 region has 15 residues. CDR3 protein: CASSSGTGAGNTIYF. CDR3 sequence (DNA): TGTGCCAGCAGCTCCGGGACAGGGGCTGGAAACACCATATATTTT.

The chain has TRBV7-9 and TRBJ2-3; no firm D call. The CDR3 is made up of 16 amino acids. Germline V gene sequence: CDR1 SEHNR, CDR2 FQNEAQ (reference sequence). Between the trimmed V and J ends, which lost 5 bases and 2 bases, there was a span of 17 bases. The CDR3: CASSRPTVGYTDTQYF. CDR3 in DNA: TGTGCCAGCAGCCGCCCCACAGTGGGGTACACAGATACGCAGTATTTT.

The chain is built from TRBV12-3 or TRBV12-4 and TRBJ2-5; 7 bases line up with TRBD1. CDR3 length: 15 residues. V lost 3 bases and J lost 9; bases outside the gene matches: 13. The DNA for the CDR3 is TGTGCCAGCAGTTTTCGGGACACTACCCAGGGGGCCCAGTACTTC. Translation: CASSFRDTTQGAQYF.

In this sample, this clonotype turned up a few times. This chain links TRBV6-5 with TRBJ2-6; 9 nucleotides align to TRBD1. The germline CDR1 and CDR2 sequences are MNHEY and SVGAGI. The V gene end was trimmed by 0 bases and the J gene end by 4 bases; junction bases not matched to a gene: 4. The CDR3 has 17 amino acids. As DNA, the CDR3 is TGTGCCAGCAGTTACTCGGGGGGACAGGGAGGGGCCAACGTCCTGACTTTC. Its translation is CASSYSGGQGGANVLTF.

This clonotype appeared many times. The rearrangement joins TRBV12-3 or TRBV12-4 to TRBJ2-7; 11 bases are shared with TRBD2. Trimming cost V 5 bases and J 5 bases; bases outside gene matches: 8. The CDR3 contains 15 residues. The CDR3 coding sequence is TGTGCCAGCAGTGCCCTTAGCGGGGGGGCCGACGAGCAGTACTTC. Amino acids: CASSALSGGADEQYF.

The chain uses TRBV2 and TRBJ2-1; 8 bases fit TRBD2. V was pared by 8 bases and J by 3 bases, with 9 bases of the junction left unmatched. Germline-derived CDR1 and CDR2 are SNHLY and FYNNEI. This CDR3 is 15 amino acids long. CDR3 nucleotide sequence: TGTGCCAGCGATTTTAGCGGGAAAAGCTACAATGAGCAGTTCTTC. Translated, it gives CASDFSGKSYNEQFF.

The CDR3 loop is CASSQGFVAGVGTDTQYF. The CDR3, as DNA: TGTGCCAGCAGCCAAGGGTTCGTAGCGGGAGTAGGCACAGATACGCAGTATTTT. The genes are TRBV4-2 and TRBJ2-3; 9 positions agree with TRBD2. V was clipped by 1 base and J by 1 base; unmatched bases: 9. CDR1 is LGHNA and CDR2 is YNFKEQ in the germline V gene. The CDR3 has 18 amino acids.

This chain connects TRBV14 to TRBJ2-2; D possibly corresponds to TRBD2 (6 bases). With 1 base removed from V and 5 bases from J, the gap between germline ends came to 11 bases. This CDR3 is built from 15 residues. Looked up from germline, CDR1 is SGHDN and CDR2 is FVKESK. CDR3 in DNA: TGTGCCAGCAGCCAAGTTTCCGGGGGAACCGGGGAGCTGTTTTTT. The encoded protein is CASSQVSGGTGELFF.

The chain combines TRBV30 with TRBJ2-1; 11 bases fit TRBD1. The CDR3 contains 13 residues. Germline values: CDR1 GTSNPN, CDR2 SVGIG (reference sequence). Trimming at V came to 7 bases and at J to 6 bases, leaving 5 bases not matched to a gene. The CDR3 here is CASRDRGFNEQFF. The CDR3 DNA follows: TGTGCCTCCCGGGACAGGGGGTTCAATGAGCAGTTCTTC.

This clonotype has ten or more counts. The genes are TRBV29-1 and TRBJ2-3, with 8 bases that match TRBD1. After removal of 7 bases from V and 4 bases from J, the junction contained 4 bases not matched to a gene. The CDR3 has 12 residues. Germline V gives CDR1 SQVTM, CDR2 ANQGSEA. CDR3 DNA: TGCAGCGGCGGACAGGGCGCAGATACGCAGTATTTT. Residues: CSGGQGADTQYF.

A note on this clonotype: At one boundary the junction diverges from the germline segment, which might be a read error. The gene calls are TRBV14 and TRBJ2-7; D gene ambiguous. CDR3 size: 12 residues. Germline-derived CDR1 and CDR2 are SGHDN and FVKESK. The CDR3 is CASSQGNGRCSF. The CDR3 DNA sequence: TGTGCCAGCAGCCAAGGCAACGGACGCTGTTCCTTC.

This clonotype was found a few times. The chain employs TRBV7-2 and TRBJ1-3; D may be TRBD1 (6 bases). Trimming pared 1 base from V and 4 bases from J, leaving 17 bases between. The CDR3 contains 17 residues. In germline, CDR1 is SGHTA, CDR2 FQGNSA. In DNA form, the CDR3 reads TGTGCCAGCAGCTTAGGAGCGCCGCGGGGGCTAGGAAACACCATATATTTT. This translates into CASSLGAPRGLGNTIYF.

This clonotype appeared a few times. The chain has TRBV15 and TRBJ2-7; 9 bases map to TRBD1. Germline trimming cut 4 bases from V and 3 bases from J; bases unmatched to any gene: 4. The CDR3 sequence is 14 residues long. Germline CDR1 LNHNV, CDR2 YYDKDF (reference sequence). CDR3 sequence reads: CATSTDRGVYEQYF. The CDR3 DNA is TGTGCCACCAGCACTGACAGGGGGGTCTACGAGCAGTACTTC.

The chain has TRBV10-3 and TRBJ2-1; D unclear. There are 15 residues in the CDR3. Germline V gene sequence: CDR1 ENHRY, CDR2 SYGVKD. With 3 bases removed from V and 2 bases from J, the gap between germline ends came to 11 bases. The CDR3 region has the DNA TGTGCCATCAGTGAAAAGTTTTCAACCTACAATGAGCAGTTCTTC. Amino acids: CAISEKFSTYNEQFF.

This chain links TRBV19 with TRBJ1-2; the D is unclear. V was clipped by 3 bases and J by 4 bases, with 30 bases between them. The CDR3 has 20 amino acids. The germline CDR1 and CDR2 sequences are LNHDA and SQIVND (reference sequence). CDR3 protein: CASSIRGLGTYQSTFYGYTF. CDR3 nucleotide sequence: TGTGCCAGTAGTATCCGGGGTTTGGGTACTTACCAATCAACCTTCTATGGCTACACCTTC.

CDR3 residues: CASSLHHAGGPGEQFF. The CDR3 DNA follows: TGTGCCAGCAGCTTACACCACGCGGGAGGCCCGGGTGAGCAGTTCTTC. The gene calls are TRBV7-8 and TRBJ2-1; 8 bases line up with TRBD2. This CDR3 is 16 amino acids long. V lost 2 bases, J lost 9 bases, and 12 bases stayed unmatched. Germline CDR1 is SGHVS and CDR2 is FQNEAQ.

The chain joins TRBV28 to TRBJ1-6; D gene ambiguous. Germline CDR1 is MDHEN and CDR2 is SYDVKM. V lost 7 bases, J lost 6 bases, and 7 bases lay in between. The CDR3 contains 12 residues. CDR3 sequence: CASKSPNSPLHF. The CDR3 coding sequence is TGTGCCAGCAAAAGCCCTAATTCACCCCTCCACTTT. Full variable domain (remainder filled in from reference TRBV28 and TRBJ1-6): DVKVTQSSRYLVKRTGEKVFLECVQDMDHENMFWYRQDPGLGLRLIYFSYDVKMKEKGDIPEGYSVSREKKERFSLILESASTNQTSMYLCASKSPNSPLHFGNGTRLTVT.

This clonotype was observed at least ten times. This rearrangement joins TRBV28 to TRBJ2-5; 9 bases are a match to TRBD2. CDR1 MDHEN and CDR2 SYDVKM come from the germline V gene. The CDR3 is made up of 14 amino acids. J gave up 1 base and V 5 bases, and 2 bases lay outside the gene matches. The CDR3 sequence is CASSSGGIQETQYF. In nucleotides, the CDR3 is TGTGCCAGCAGTAGCGGGGGGATCCAAGAGACCCAGTACTTC.

The V gene is TRBV4-3, the J gene TRBJ1-5; D call uncertain. V was cut by 0 bases and J by 2 bases, with 8 bases left in between. Germline V gene data show CDR1 as LGHNA and CDR2 as YSLEER. The CDR3 contains 15 residues. CDR3 nucleotides: TGCGCCAGCAGCCAAGATCTGCACGGCAATCAGCCCCAGCATTTT. Its translation is CASSQDLHGNQPQHF.